These 5 T cell receptor beta chains came from one sample sequenced in a study of cytomegalovirus exposure and HLA in healthy donors. The PCR was carried out with 60 Vbeta primers and 13 Jbeta primers. Data came from immunoSEQ multiplex PCR; TCRdb stores just in-frame clones and leaves some out. The sample includes 100,000 to 150,000 clones, 75% to 85% seen only once; the top ten take less than 3%. The specimen was PBMCs. The source of these receptors is a man between 25 and 39 years old in good health and CMV-seronegative.

The gene calls are TRBV7-9 and TRBJ2-3; perhaps TRBD1 as D (6 bases). The CDR3 spans 17 residues. CDR1 is SEHNR and CDR2 is FQNEAQ in the germline V gene (reference sequence). The V gene lost 1 base and the J gene lost 2 bases, with 16 bases spanning the gap. CDR3 residues: CASSLVNWGRFTDTQYF. The DNA of the CDR3 is TGTGCCAGCAGCTTAGTTAATTGGGGGCGGTTCACAGATACGCAGTATTTT. Variable domain in full (rest from reference TRBV7-9 and TRBJ2-3): DTGVSQNPRHKITKRGQNVTFRCDPISEHNRLYWYRQTLGQGPEFLTYFQNEAQLEKSRLLSDRFSAERPKGSFSTLEIQRTEQGDSAMYLCASSLVNWGRFTDTQYFGPGTRLTVL.

The gene calls are TRBV28 and TRBJ2-1, with 11 bases fitting TRBD2. The germline gives CDR1 MDHEN, CDR2 SYDVKM. V dropped 7 bases and J dropped 4; count of bases not matched to a gene: 3. The CDR3 extends over 14 amino acids. CDR3 nucleotides: TGTGCCAGCATAACTAGCGGGAGTTACAATGAGCAGTTCTTC. This gives the protein CASITSGSYNEQFF.

This chain uses TRBV29-1 with TRBJ2-7; TRBD1 agrees at 10 bases. CDR3 length: 14 residues. The germline CDR1 and CDR2 sequences are SQVTM and ANQGSEA. Losses at the gene ends were 3 bases for V and 2 bases for J; bases not matched to a gene: 4. CDR3 loop: CSVDSGTGAYEQYF. CDR3 sequence (DNA): TGCAGCGTTGACTCCGGGACAGGGGCCTACGAGCAGTACTTC.

On this clone itself: One end of the junction fails to match germline, which may point to a read error. This chain connects TRBV6-5 to TRBJ1-5; D is undetermined. CDR3 length: 15 amino acids. Germline V CDR1 and CDR2: MNHEY, SVGAGI. In nucleotides, the CDR3 is TGTGCCAGCTGTTCTGGGCAGGCGAGCAATCAGCCCCAGAATTTT. Protein product: CASCSGQASNQPQNF.

This clone was counted a single time. The gene calls are TRBV5-4 and TRBJ2-1, with 11 bases that match TRBD1. Germline V CDR1 and CDR2: SGHNT, YYREEE (reference sequence). Trimming removed 3 bases from V and 8 bases from J; junction bases left unmatched: 16. The CDR3 has 18 amino acids. The CDR3 DNA is TGTGCCAGCAGCTCAGACCCATTCCCCGGGACAGGGGGGGATGAGCAGTTCTTC. It is translated as CASSSDPFPGTGGDEQFF. Full variable domain (outside the CDR3, taken from reference TRBV5-4 and TRBJ2-1): ETGVTQSPTHLIKTRGQQVTLRCSSQSGHNTVSWYQQALGQGPQFIFQYYREEENGRGNFPPRFSGLQFPNYSSELNVNALELDDSALYLCASSSDPFPGTGGDEQFFGPGTRLTVL.